The 24 T cell receptor beta chains below come from one sample, sequenced in a study of blood T cell repertoires in COVID-19. Profiled with immunoSEQ multiplex PCR; TCRdb holds only in-frame clones, not every one. The sample yields over 30,000 clones, 85% to 90% seen once. The specimen sequenced was peripheral blood. Receptor source: a woman in her fifties or sixties with active COVID-19.

In its sample, this clone was seen a few times. The rearrangement joins TRBV7-9 to TRBJ1-5; 12 bases fit TRBD1. The J segment lost 5 bases and the V segment lost 5 bases, leaving 4 bases of the junction unmatched. The CDR3 has 15 amino acids. Germline CDR1 and CDR2: SEHNR and FQNEAQ (reference sequence). The CDR3 region is CASSHGTGGHQPQHF. DNA for the CDR3: TGTGCCAGCAGCCACGGGACAGGGGGCCATCAGCCCCAGCATTTT.

This clone was picked up a small number of times. V is TRBV6-2 or TRBV6-3 and J is TRBJ2-3, with D perhaps TRBD1 (6 bases). The CDR3 runs to 14 residues. Germline-derived CDR1 and CDR2 are MNHEY and SVGEGT. V lost 5 bases, J lost 3 bases, and 12 bases lay in between. CDR3 loop: CASSQGFRTDTQYF. DNA for the CDR3: TGTGCCAGCAGTCAGGGGTTTCGGACAGATACGCAGTATTTT.

The chain employs TRBV4-1 and TRBJ2-1; D unclear. The CDR3 is 17 amino acids. Per germline, CDR1 MGHRA and CDR2 YSYEKL. V was shortened by 0 bases and J by 0 bases, with 12 bases between the two germline ends. The CDR3 here is CASSQEVGSSSYNEQFF. The CDR3 bases are TGCGCCAGCAGCCAAGAGGTCGGGTCAAGCTCCTACAATGAGCAGTTCTTC.

The rearrangement joins TRBV5-5 to TRBJ1-3, with 9 positions matching TRBD1. The CDR3 spans 15 residues. The V segment lost 5 bases and the J segment 2 bases; nucleotides outside the gene matches: 5. Per the germline V gene, CDR1 is SGHKS and CDR2 is YYEKEE (reference sequence). The DNA for the CDR3 is TGTGCCAGCAGTACCGGGACAGGGACTGGAAACACCATATATTTT. This gives the protein CASSTGTGTGNTIYF.

This chain uses TRBV6-5 with TRBJ1-1; possible D gene TRBD1, 6 bases. Looked up from germline, CDR1 is MNHEY and CDR2 is SVGAGI. V was shortened by 2 bases and J by 6 bases, with 10 bases between the two germline ends. CDR3 length: 13 amino acids. The CDR3: CASSYAGVPEAFF. The DNA of the CDR3 is TGTGCCAGCAGTTACGCAGGGGTCCCTGAAGCTTTCTTT.

V and J are TRBV6-6 and TRBJ2-3; 7 bases match TRBD2. V dropped 5 bases and J dropped 2; count of bases not matched to a gene: 10. The CDR3 covers 16 residues. The germline V gene encodes CDR1 MNHNY and CDR2 SVGAGI (reference sequence). The CDR3: CASSQAPSGHTDTQYF. The CDR3 DNA sequence: TGTGCCAGCAGTCAAGCCCCTAGCGGACACACAGATACGCAGTATTTT.

The CDR3 DNA is TGTGCCAGCAGTCCCCGGCTCCGGACAGGGGGCGGCTACACCTTC. It specifies CASSPRLRTGGGYTF. The chain has TRBV27 and TRBJ1-2, with 11 nucleotides matching TRBD1. The CDR3 consists of 15 residues. Germline V lookup: CDR1 MNHEY, CDR2 SMNVEV (reference sequence). The junction had 10 bases not matched to a gene; V was cut back by 5 bases and J by 8 bases.

V is TRBV27 and J is TRBJ2-7; TRBD2 might be the D (5 bases). The CDR3 length is 14 residues. V was shortened by 7 bases and J by 4 bases, with 17 bases between the two germline ends. Germline values: CDR1 MNHEY, CDR2 SMNVEV (reference sequence). CDR3 in amino acids: CASKPRGLEYEQYF. The CDR3 bases are TGTGCCAGCAAGCCAAGAGGGTTAGAATACGAGCAGTACTTC.

This rearrangement joins TRBV30 to TRBJ2-1; D is uncertain. The CDR3 extends over 11 amino acids. V was clipped by 4 bases and J by 9 bases, with 10 bases between them. The germline V gene encodes CDR1 GTSNPN and CDR2 SVGIG (reference sequence). CDR3 amino acids: CAWTRYSEQFF. In DNA form, the CDR3 reads TGTGCCTGGACCAGGTATTCTGAGCAGTTCTTC.

V usage is TRBV7-3 and J usage is TRBJ1-3, with TRBD1 as a possible D gene (6 bases). Germline V gene lookup returns CDR1 SGHTA and CDR2 FQGTGA. V lost 1 base, J lost 3 bases, and 13 bases lay in between. This CDR3 is built from 16 residues. CDR3 residues: CASSLMGDTFGNTIYF. Here the CDR3 DNA reads TGTGCCAGCAGCTTAATGGGGGACACCTTTGGAAACACCATATATTTT.

The chain has TRBV19 and TRBJ2-5; D unclear. The CDR3 has 14 amino acids. The V end lost 1 base, the J end lost 5 bases, and 11 bases lay between the germline ends. Germline CDR1 reads LNHDA; CDR2 reads SQIVND (reference sequence). The CDR3: CASSIANGWETQYF. The CDR3 DNA reads TGTGCCAGTAGTATAGCTAACGGTTGGGAGACCCAGTACTTC.

The chain employs TRBV2 and TRBJ1-2, with D unclear. The V end lost 6 bases, the J end lost 7 bases, and 12 bases lay between the germline ends. Germline V gene lookup returns CDR1 SNHLY and CDR2 FYNNEI. This CDR3 contains 12 residues. DNA for the CDR3: TGTGCCAGCAGGCCCCCCGCCGGTGGCTACACCTTC. Protein product: CASRPPAGGYTF. The entire variable domain, with the rest obtained from reference TRBV2 and TRBJ1-2, is as follows: EPEVTQTPSHQVTQMGQEVILRCVPISNHLYFYWYRQILGQKVEFLVSFYNNEISEKSEIFDDQFSVERPDGSNFTLKIRSTKLEDSAMYFCASRPPAGGYTFGSGTRLTVV.

Only a few counts were recorded for this clone. V and J are TRBV14 and TRBJ2-2; D is unclear. The V and J ends lost 0 bases and 8 bases respectively, with 7 bases between them. The CDR3 is made up of 13 amino acids. Germline V gene lookup returns CDR1 SGHDN and CDR2 FVKESK. The CDR3 region is CASSQDRLGELFF. The CDR3 nucleotides are TGTGCCAGCAGCCAAGATAGACTTGGGGAGCTGTTTTTT.

This clone was seen once. The rearrangement links TRBV9 to TRBJ2-1; TRBD2 might be the D (7 bases). The CDR3 is 18 amino acids. The germline V and J ends were trimmed by 0 bases and 2 bases, with 18 bases remaining between them. Per the germline V gene, CDR1 is SGDLS and CDR2 is YYNGEE. The CDR3 is CASSVGVGGALAYNEQFF. The CDR3 coding sequence is TGTGCCAGCAGCGTAGGGGTTGGGGGGGCCCTAGCCTACAATGAGCAGTTCTTC.

V is TRBV19 and J is TRBJ1-2, with 9 bases aligning to TRBD1. V lost 6 bases to trimming and J lost 8 bases; unmatched junction nucleotides: 7. The CDR3 runs to 13 residues. Germline loops: CDR1 LNHDA, CDR2 SQIVND (reference sequence). CDR3 protein: CASRKEGTGGYTF. DNA for the CDR3: TGTGCCAGTAGGAAAGAAGGGACAGGGGGCTACACCTTC.

The gene calls are TRBV7-3 and TRBJ1-3; TRBD1 matches at 8 bases. CDR3 length: 17 residues. V shed 1 base and J 3 bases; nucleotides not matched to a gene: 8. The germline CDR1 and CDR2 sequences are SGHTA and FQGTGA. The CDR3 is CASSLMDRAFGGNTIYF. In DNA, the CDR3 is TGTGCCAGCAGCTTAATGGACAGGGCCTTTGGTGGAAACACCATATATTTT. Based on the CDR3 plus reference TRBV7-3 and TRBJ1-3, the full variable domain is GAGVSQTPSNKVTEKGKYVELRCDPISGHTALYWYRQSLGQGPEFLIYFQGTGAADDSGLPNDRFFAVRPEGSVSTLKIQRTERGDSAVYLCASSLMDRAFGGNTIYFGEGSWLTVV.

The chain uses TRBV5-4 and TRBJ2-3, with 7 bases aligning to TRBD2. V shed 0 bases and J 5 bases; nucleotides not matched to a gene: 9. The CDR3 is 16 residues long. Looked up from germline, CDR1 is SGHNT and CDR2 is YYREEE (reference sequence). The CDR3 DNA follows: TGTGCCAGCAGCTTGGAGGCGGGGGTCCGGGGAGATACGCAGTATTTT. It is translated as CASSLEAGVRGDTQYF.

The chain is built from TRBV6-6 and TRBJ1-3; the D is unclear. CDR3 length: 17 amino acids. The V gene's germline CDR1 is MNHNY and CDR2 SVGAGI (reference sequence). V lost 5 bases and J 0 bases, leaving 17 bases between the germline ends. In DNA form, the CDR3 reads TGTGCCAGCAGTCGCACAACAGAGACGATCTCTGGAAACACCATATATTTT. Residues: CASSRTTETISGNTIYF.

This clone occurred once. V is TRBV2 and J is TRBJ1-6; D uncertain. CDR1 SNHLY and CDR2 FYNNEI come from the germline V gene. The V and J ends lost 5 bases and 7 bases respectively, with 9 bases between them. The CDR3 spans 13 residues. CDR3 sequence reads: CASSLTQNSPLHF. CDR3 bases: TGTGCCAGCAGTCTTACACAGAATTCACCCCTCCACTTT.

Judged by abundance, this clone is large (0.1 to 1%). The chain couples TRBV6-6 to TRBJ2-1, with TRBD2 matching 8 bases. V lost 4 bases to trimming and J lost 8 bases; unmatched junction nucleotides: 10. The CDR3 totals 15 residues. Germline CDR1 and CDR2: MNHNY and SVGAGI (reference sequence). The chain's CDR3 is CASSLTSAGGDEQFF. CDR3 nucleotides: TGTGCCAGCAGTTTGACTAGCGCGGGTGGGGATGAGCAGTTCTTC.

The chain joins TRBV29-1 to TRBJ2-5, with D maybe TRBD2 (7 bases). Germline values: CDR1 SQVTM, CDR2 ANQGSEA. This CDR3 is built from 13 residues. Trimming shortened V by 6 bases and J by 4 bases, and 15 bases separated the two germline ends. The CDR3 loop reads CSVGGGATETQYF. The DNA of the CDR3 is TGCAGCGTGGGAGGGGGGGCAACAGAGACCCAGTACTTC.

This clone was seen just once. V usage is TRBV24-1 and J usage is TRBJ2-1; 10 bases are shared with TRBD1. Looked up from germline, CDR1 is KGHDR and CDR2 is SFDVKD. The CDR3 runs to 15 residues. Trimming at V came to 5 bases and at J to 6 bases, leaving 6 bases not matched to a gene. As DNA, the CDR3 is TGTGCCACCAGTGCCTCCGGGACAGGGGTCAATGAGCAGTTCTTC. This translates into CATSASGTGVNEQFF.

The chain uses TRBV2 and TRBJ2-3; 10 nucleotides line up with TRBD2. Germline V gives CDR1 SNHLY, CDR2 FYNNEI. V was clipped by 3 bases and J by 2 bases; unmatched bases: 2. The length of the CDR3 is 15 residues. For the CDR3, the DNA is TGTGCCAGCAGTGAGACTAGCGGGTTCACAGATACGCAGTATTTT. Residues: CASSETSGFTDTQYF.

The rearrangement links TRBV28 to TRBJ1-1; D possibly corresponds to TRBD1 (6 bases). This CDR3 comprises 15 residues. Trimming left V 1 base short and J 7 bases short, with 16 bases between. Germline V gene data show CDR1 as MDHEN and CDR2 as SYDVKM. For the CDR3, the DNA is TGTGCCAGCAGTTTATTAAGGGGGAACACTGGTGAAGCTTTCTTT. It is translated as CASSLLRGNTGEAFF.